These 26 T cell receptor beta chains share one sample of origin, sequenced in a study of CD8 T cells in Susac syndrome. Reverse transcription of about 0.45 to 1 ug RNA was carried out with random hexamers. From the immunoSEQ multiplex PCR reads, TCRdb called clonotypes with MiXCR, one entry per CDR3 protein. The sample includes approximately 170,000 distinct CDR3 sequences, 90% to 95% of them seen just once. Sample: CD4+ T cells from PBMCs. Source of these receptors: a human donor in good health.

V gene TRBV24-1 combines with J gene TRBJ2-3; D might be TRBD1 or TRBD2, each matching 6 bases. Germline-derived CDR1 and CDR2 are KGHDR and SFDVKD. Trimming left V 3 bases short and J 1 base short, with 10 bases between. The CDR3 totals 15 residues. The CDR3 DNA is TGTGCCACCAGTGATCCGGGGGCCGGCACAGATACGCAGTATTTT. Protein sequence: CATSDPGAGTDTQYF.

This clonotype has only one observation. The chain employs TRBV24-1 and TRBJ2-3; D uncertain. Germline V gene data show CDR1 as KGHDR and CDR2 as SFDVKD. This CDR3 region has 13 residues. V was clipped by 5 bases and J by 1 base, with 6 bases between them. This chain's CDR3 is CATSGAGTDTQYF. CDR3 nucleotides: TGTGCCACCAGTGGGGCAGGCACAGATACGCAGTATTTT.

This chain joins TRBV20-1 and TRBJ2-5; 12 bases match TRBD2. The germline V gene encodes CDR1 DFQATT and CDR2 SNEGSKA (reference sequence). V dropped 5 bases and J dropped 2; count of bases not matched to a gene: 0. The CDR3 sequence is 13 residues long. This CDR3 is CSAGLAGQETQYF. The DNA of the CDR3 is TGCAGTGCTGGACTAGCGGGGCAAGAGACCCAGTACTTC.

This clonotype was detected only a few times. This CDR3 reads CASSNQVNTEAFF. The CDR3 nucleotides are TGTGCCAGCAGTAACCAAGTGAACACTGAAGCTTTCTTT. The chain has TRBV12-3 or TRBV12-4 and TRBJ1-1, with D uncertain. The CDR3 sequence is 13 residues long. Trimming cost V 5 bases and J 0 bases, with 7 bases left between them.

V usage is TRBV13 and J usage is TRBJ2-5; 9 nucleotides match TRBD2. This CDR3 contains 15 residues. Trimming at V came to 4 bases and at J to 3 bases, leaving 6 bases not matched to a gene. The germline CDR1 and CDR2 sequences are PRHDT and FYEKMQ (reference sequence). The CDR3 DNA is TGTGCCAGCAGCTGTAGCGGGGGTGGGGAAGAGACCCAGTACTTC. This encodes CASSCSGGGEETQYF.

The V gene is TRBV7-2, the J gene TRBJ2-7, with 7 bases fitting TRBD1. This CDR3 has 15 residues. V dropped 1 base and J dropped 1; count of bases not matched to a gene: 4. CDR1 is SGHTA and CDR2 is FQGNSA in the germline V gene. CDR3 amino acids: CASSLGPQGSYEQYF. The CDR3 nucleotides are TGTGCCAGCAGCTTAGGCCCACAGGGGTCCTACGAGCAGTACTTC.

The chain joins TRBV5-1 to TRBJ2-7; D possibly corresponds to TRBD2 (6 bases). Germline CDR1 reads SGHRS; CDR2 reads YFSETQ. The CDR3 has 15 residues. V shed 4 bases and J shed 3 bases, with 17 bases lying between them. The CDR3 DNA follows: TGCGCCAGCAGCGCTACGGGACTTGACCTCTACGAGCAGTACTTC. Encoded protein: CASSATGLDLYEQYF.

V is TRBV3-1 and J is TRBJ2-7; D may match TRBD1 or TRBD2 (5 bases each). Per germline, CDR1 LGHDT and CDR2 YNNKEL (reference sequence). The CDR3 is made up of 14 amino acids. Deletions cut 8 bases from V and 3 bases from J, with 17 bases between. The CDR3 region is CASSYPGRVYEQYF. The CDR3 bases are TGTGCCAGCTCTTACCCGGGACGAGTCTACGAGCAGTACTTC.

This chain links TRBV9 with TRBJ1-1; 7 nucleotides match TRBD1. Trimming at V came to 3 bases and at J to 2 bases, leaving 10 bases not matched to a gene. Germline values: CDR1 SGDLS, CDR2 YYNGEE. The CDR3 consists of 16 residues. CDR3: CASSERQGAGNTEAFF. The CDR3 DNA follows: TGTGCCAGCAGCGAGAGACAGGGCGCTGGAAACACTGAAGCTTTCTTT.

This clonotype was detected a few times. The chain couples TRBV5-4 to TRBJ1-1; TRBD1 aligns across 7 bases. Germline V gene sequence: CDR1 SGHNT, CDR2 YYREEE (reference sequence). This CDR3 spans 15 amino acids. The V segment lost 0 bases and the J segment 0 bases; nucleotides outside the gene matches: 2. The CDR3 bases are TGTGCCAGCAGCTTGGGGGGACAGTTGAACACTGAAGCTTTCTTT. Translation gives CASSLGGQLNTEAFF.

The chain is built from TRBV10-1 and TRBJ2-5; D is undetermined. There are 13 residues in the CDR3. The V end lost 4 bases, the J end lost 5 bases, and 11 bases lay between the germline ends. The germline CDR1 and CDR2 sequences are WNHNN and SYGVQD (reference sequence). The CDR3 here is CASSARSLETQYF. The CDR3 region has the DNA TGCGCCAGCAGTGCTCGATCTCTTGAGACCCAGTACTTC.

This chain links TRBV3-1 with TRBJ2-1; 9 bases align to TRBD2. This CDR3 has 15 amino acids. The V and J ends lost 3 bases and 10 bases, in that order; junction bases with no gene match: 10. Looked up from germline, CDR1 is LGHDT and CDR2 is YNNKEL (reference sequence). This CDR3 reads CASSQSAGGRGEQFF. For the CDR3, the DNA is TGTGCCAGCAGCCAGAGTGCGGGGGGGCGTGGGGAGCAGTTCTTC.

V gene TRBV20-1 combines with J gene TRBJ2-7, with D perhaps matching TRBD1 or TRBD2 (5 bases each). This CDR3 spans 16 amino acids. Germline-derived CDR1 and CDR2 are DFQATT and SNEGSKA (reference sequence). V lost 6 bases, J lost 3 bases, and 24 bases lay in between. The CDR3 nucleotides read TGCAGTGCCGACCGACTATCTTCAGGGAACAGCTACGAGCAGTACTTC. It specifies CSADRLSSGNSYEQYF.

This sequence joins TRBV2 and TRBJ2-7; maybe TRBD1 (5 bases). The germline gives CDR1 SNHLY, CDR2 FYNNEI. The CDR3 runs 14 residues. The V gene lost 4 bases and the J gene lost 3 bases, with 13 bases spanning the gap. CDR3 in amino acids: CASSGGQGIYEQYF. CDR3 DNA sequence: TGTGCCAGCAGTGGTGGGCAGGGTATCTACGAGCAGTACTTC.

This clonotype has only one observation. The chain has TRBV9 and TRBJ2-7, with 9 bases matching TRBD2. The CDR3 is 17 residues long. Germline loops: CDR1 SGDLS, CDR2 YYNGEE. J lost 0 bases, V lost 0 bases, and 7 bases had no gene match. The CDR3 region has the DNA TGTGCCAGCAGCGTAGAAGCGGGGGGCTACAGCTCCTACGAGCAGTACTTC. Translating it yields CASSVEAGGYSSYEQYF.

The V and J genes are TRBV20-1 and TRBJ1-2; unclear D gene. Germline V CDR1 and CDR2: DFQATT, SNEGSKA (reference sequence). V shed 0 bases and J shed 8 bases, with 10 bases lying between them. There are 12 residues in the CDR3. The CDR3, as DNA: TGCAGTGCTAGAGACGGACCCTACGGCTACACCTTC. Translating gives CSARDGPYGYTF.

Comments on this clonotype: The junction departs from germline at one end; a sequencing error may be responsible. The chain couples TRBV9 to TRBJ1-1, with unresolved D. Per germline, CDR1 SGDLS and CDR2 YYNGEE. This CDR3 contains 15 residues. DNA of the CDR3: TGTGCCAGCAGCGTAGGGGGAGAAGTGCGGGGTGAAGTTTTCTTT. Protein product: CASSVGGEVRGEVFF.

The genes are TRBV6-6 and TRBJ2-4, with 8 bases lining up with TRBD2. This CDR3 region has 15 residues. With V trimmed by 10 bases and J by 6 bases, 14 bases remained unmatched. Germline V gene sequence: CDR1 MNHNY, CDR2 SVGAGI (reference sequence). The CDR3 coding sequence is TGTGCCACCCAACTCGGGGGGGAGTTCGGAAACATTCAGTACTTC. Translation: CATQLGGEFGNIQYF.

The chain joins TRBV25-1 to TRBJ1-2, with D hard to call. Trimming left V 1 base short and J 2 bases short, with 8 bases between. Germline values: CDR1 MGHDK, CDR2 SYGVNS. This CDR3 has 14 residues. CDR3 sequence: CASSEWNANYGYTF. CDR3 nucleotides: TGTGCCAGCAGTGAATGGAACGCGAACTATGGCTACACCTTC.

The chain employs TRBV5-4 and TRBJ2-1, with 9 bases identical to TRBD1. This CDR3 is built from 14 residues. Germline loops: CDR1 SGHNT, CDR2 YYREEE (reference sequence). Trimming removed 5 bases from V and 6 bases from J; junction bases left unmatched: 6. In DNA form, the CDR3 reads TGTGCCAGCAGTCCCGGGGACAGGGTCAATGAGCAGTTCTTC. Its protein is CASSPGDRVNEQFF.

V gene TRBV6-2 or TRBV6-3 combines with J gene TRBJ2-1, with 9 bases identical to TRBD2. The CDR3 extends over 16 amino acids. With 6 bases clipped from V and 4 bases from J, the junction kept 10 bases outside the gene matches. CDR1 and CDR2 (germline): MNHEY, SVGEGT. CDR3 in DNA: TGTGCCAGCAGCTCCTCGGGGCGGGGGGGGTACAATGAGCAGTTCTTC. It yields the protein CASSSSGRGGYNEQFF.

V usage is TRBV9 and J usage is TRBJ2-1; 10 nucleotides align to TRBD2. The germline V gene encodes CDR1 SGDLS and CDR2 YYNGEE. With 4 bases clipped from V and 6 bases from J, the junction kept 7 bases outside the gene matches. The CDR3 spans 15 residues. In DNA form, the CDR3 reads TGTGCCAGCAGCATCCAGAGCGGGGGGGCCAATGAGCAGTTCTTC. Encoded protein: CASSIQSGGANEQFF.

The chain combines TRBV4-1 with TRBJ1-2; TRBD1 might be the D (5 bases). This CDR3 region has 15 residues. Between the trimmed V and J ends, which lost 0 bases and 5 bases, there was a span of 13 bases. Germline V gene data show CDR1 as MGHRA and CDR2 as YSYEKL. CDR3 DNA: TGCGCCAGCAGCCAAGATGCCGGGGCCCCTTATGGCTACACCTTC. The encoded protein is CASSQDAGAPYGYTF.

The chain combines TRBV11-2 with TRBJ1-3; weak D call: TRBD1 (6 bases). The V and J ends lost 4 bases and 0 bases respectively, with 13 bases between them. The germline V gene has CDR1 SGHAT and CDR2 FQNNGV. This CDR3 has 16 amino acids. CDR3: CASSSTGINSGNTIYF. Written as DNA, the CDR3 is TGTGCCAGCAGCTCAACAGGGATCAACTCTGGAAACACCATATATTTT.

This sequence joins TRBV29-1 and TRBJ2-3, with a tentative D call TRBD1 (6 bases). Per germline, CDR1 SQVTM and CDR2 ANQGSEA. V was clipped by 3 bases and J by 1 base, with 11 bases between them. This CDR3 is 14 amino acids long. The chain's CDR3 is CSVEKGVGTDTQYF. Written as DNA, the CDR3 is TGCAGCGTTGAGAAGGGGGTAGGCACAGATACGCAGTATTTT.

In its sample, this clonotype was seen once. The V gene is TRBV2, the J gene TRBJ1-6; 10 bases line up with TRBD1. Trimming took 6 bases from V and 10 from J; bases not matched to a gene: 9. CDR3 length: 15 residues. CDR1 SNHLY and CDR2 FYNNEI come from the germline V gene. The CDR3 protein is CASSGQGDPGSPLHF. The CDR3 DNA sequence: TGTGCCAGCAGCGGACAGGGGGATCCGGGGTCACCCCTCCACTTT.